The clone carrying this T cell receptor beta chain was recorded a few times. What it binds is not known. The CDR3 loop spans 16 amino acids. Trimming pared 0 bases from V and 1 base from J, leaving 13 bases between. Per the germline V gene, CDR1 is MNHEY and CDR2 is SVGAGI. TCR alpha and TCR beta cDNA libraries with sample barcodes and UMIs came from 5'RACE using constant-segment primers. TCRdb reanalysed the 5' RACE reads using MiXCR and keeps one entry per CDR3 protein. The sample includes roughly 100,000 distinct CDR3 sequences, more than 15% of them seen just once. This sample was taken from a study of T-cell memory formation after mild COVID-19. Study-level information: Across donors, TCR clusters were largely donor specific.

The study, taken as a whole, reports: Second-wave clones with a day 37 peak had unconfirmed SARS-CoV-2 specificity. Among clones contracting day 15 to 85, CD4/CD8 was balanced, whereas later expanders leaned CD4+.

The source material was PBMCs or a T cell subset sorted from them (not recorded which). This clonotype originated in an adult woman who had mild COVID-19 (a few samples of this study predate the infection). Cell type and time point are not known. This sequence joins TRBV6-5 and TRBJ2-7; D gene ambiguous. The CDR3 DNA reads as TGTGCCAGCAGTTACTCGTTGCTTGAGGCTTCCTACGAGCAGTACTTC. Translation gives CASSYSLLEASYEQYF.